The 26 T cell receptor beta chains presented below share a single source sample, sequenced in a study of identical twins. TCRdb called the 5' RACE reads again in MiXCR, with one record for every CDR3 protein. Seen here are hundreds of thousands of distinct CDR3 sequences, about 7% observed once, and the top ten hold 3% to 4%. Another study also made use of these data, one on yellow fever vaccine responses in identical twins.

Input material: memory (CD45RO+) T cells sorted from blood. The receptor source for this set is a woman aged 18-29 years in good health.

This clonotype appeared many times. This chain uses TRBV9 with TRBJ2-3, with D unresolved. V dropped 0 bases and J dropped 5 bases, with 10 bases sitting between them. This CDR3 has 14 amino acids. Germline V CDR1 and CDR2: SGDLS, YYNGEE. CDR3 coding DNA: TGTGCCAGCAGCGTAGCCGTCCTGGGAGATACGCAGTATTTT. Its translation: CASSVAVLGDTQYF.

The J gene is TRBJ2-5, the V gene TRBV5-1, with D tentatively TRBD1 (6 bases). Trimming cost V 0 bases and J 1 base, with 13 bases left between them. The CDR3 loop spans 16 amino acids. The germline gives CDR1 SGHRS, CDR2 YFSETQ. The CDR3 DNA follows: TGCGCCAGCAGCTTGGGGTCAGGGGTTACCCAAGAGACCCAGTACTTC. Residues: CASSLGSGVTQETQYF.

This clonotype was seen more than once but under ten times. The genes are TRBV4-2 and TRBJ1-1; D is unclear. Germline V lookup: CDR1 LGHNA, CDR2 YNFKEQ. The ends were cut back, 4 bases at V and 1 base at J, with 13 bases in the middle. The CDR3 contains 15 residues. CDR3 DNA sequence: TGTGCCAGCAGCCCCATCGTCACGGAGAACACTGAAGCTTTCTTT. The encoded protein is CASSPIVTENTEAFF.

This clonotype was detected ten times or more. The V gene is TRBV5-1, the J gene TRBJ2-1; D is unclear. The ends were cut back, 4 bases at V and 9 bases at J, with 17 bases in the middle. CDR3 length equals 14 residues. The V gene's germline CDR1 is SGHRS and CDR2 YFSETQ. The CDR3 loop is CASSPLEPAGEQFF. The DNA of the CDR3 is TGCGCCAGCAGCCCCTTGGAGCCTGCTGGTGAGCAGTTCTTC.

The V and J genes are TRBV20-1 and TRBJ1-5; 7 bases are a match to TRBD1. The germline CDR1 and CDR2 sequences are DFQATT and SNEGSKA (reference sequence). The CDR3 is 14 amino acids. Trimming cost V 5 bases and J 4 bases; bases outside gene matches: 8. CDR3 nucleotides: TGCAGTGCTCGCACCGGACAGGCGAATCAGCCCCAGCATTTT. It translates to CSARTGQANQPQHF.

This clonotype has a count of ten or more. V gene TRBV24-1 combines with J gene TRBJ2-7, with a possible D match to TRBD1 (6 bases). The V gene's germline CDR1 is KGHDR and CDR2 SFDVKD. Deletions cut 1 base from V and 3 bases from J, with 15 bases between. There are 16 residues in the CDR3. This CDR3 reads CATSDFPGVMLYEQYV. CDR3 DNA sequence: TGTGCCACCAGTGATTTCCCAGGGGTGATGCTCTACGAGCAGTACGTC.

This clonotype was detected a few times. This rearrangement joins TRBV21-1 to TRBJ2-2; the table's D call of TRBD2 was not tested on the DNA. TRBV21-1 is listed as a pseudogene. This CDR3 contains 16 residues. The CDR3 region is CASSNKRLAGTGELFF. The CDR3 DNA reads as TGTGCCAGCAGCAATAAGAGACTAGCTGGCACCGGGGAGCTGTTTTTT.

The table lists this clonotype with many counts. The CDR3 is CASGGTSGSSEQFF. CDR3 bases: TGCGCCAGCGGTGGGACTAGCGGGAGCAGTGAGCAGTTCTTC. The chain joins TRBV5-1 to TRBJ2-1, with 14 bases matching TRBD2. Germline V lookup: CDR1 SGHRS, CDR2 YFSETQ. This CDR3 has 14 amino acids. The J segment lost 9 bases and the V segment lost 7 bases, leaving 6 bases of the junction unmatched. Looking up the rest from reference TRBV5-1 and TRBJ2-1 gives the full variable domain: KAGVTQTPRYLIKTRGQQVTLSCSPISGHRSVSWYQQTPGQGLQFLFEYFSETQRNKGNFPGRFSGRQFSNSRSEMNVSTLELGDSALYLCASGGTSGSSEQFFGPGTRLTVL.

The CDR3 sequence is CASSPRTPLAGGPSGYNEQFF. The CDR3 coding sequence is TGTGCCAGCAGCCCGCGAACCCCCCTAGCGGGGGGACCCTCCGGCTACAATGAGCAGTTCTTC. The genes are TRBV11-2 and TRBJ2-1; 11 nucleotides align to TRBD2. V was clipped by 5 bases and J by 3 bases; unmatched bases: 21. This CDR3 region has 21 residues. The germline V gene has CDR1 SGHAT and CDR2 FQNNGV.

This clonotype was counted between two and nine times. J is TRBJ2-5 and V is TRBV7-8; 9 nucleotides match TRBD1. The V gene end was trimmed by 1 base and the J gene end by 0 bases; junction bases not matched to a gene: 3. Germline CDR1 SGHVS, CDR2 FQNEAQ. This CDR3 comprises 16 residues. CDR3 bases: TGTGCCAGCAGCTTAGGACAGGGGGGGTACCAAGAGACCCAGTACTTC. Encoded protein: CASSLGQGGYQETQYF.

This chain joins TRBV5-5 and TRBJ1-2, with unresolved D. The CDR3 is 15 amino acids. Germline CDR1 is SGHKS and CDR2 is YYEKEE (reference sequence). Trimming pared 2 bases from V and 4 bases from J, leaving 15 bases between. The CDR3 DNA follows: TGTGCCAGCAGCTTCAAGGGCTCGAATGTCTATGGCTACACCTTC. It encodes CASSFKGSNVYGYTF.

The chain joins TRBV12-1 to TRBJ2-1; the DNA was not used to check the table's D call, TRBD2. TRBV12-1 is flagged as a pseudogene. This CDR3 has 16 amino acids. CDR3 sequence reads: CASNGFQSGSYNEQFF. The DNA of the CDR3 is TGTGCCAGCAATGGATTCCAGAGCGGGAGTTACAATGAGCAGTTCTTC.

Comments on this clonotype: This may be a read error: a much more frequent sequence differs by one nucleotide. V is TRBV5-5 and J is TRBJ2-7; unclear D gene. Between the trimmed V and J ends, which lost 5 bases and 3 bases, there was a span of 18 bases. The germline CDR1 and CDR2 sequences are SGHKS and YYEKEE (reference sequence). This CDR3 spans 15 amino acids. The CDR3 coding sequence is TGTGCCAGCAGTCCCCATCTCTCAAACAGCTACGAGCAGTACGTC. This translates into CASSPHLSNSYEQYV.

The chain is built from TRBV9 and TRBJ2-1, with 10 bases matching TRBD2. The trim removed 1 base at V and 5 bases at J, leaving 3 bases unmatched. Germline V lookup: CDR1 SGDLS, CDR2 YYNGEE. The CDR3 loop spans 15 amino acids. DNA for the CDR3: TGTGCCAGCAGCGTACTAGCGGGAGAACACAATGAGCAGTTCTTC. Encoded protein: CASSVLAGEHNEQFF.

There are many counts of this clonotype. In DNA form, the CDR3 reads TGTGCCAGCACCGTATCGACAGCAGCGAACACCGGGGAGCTGTTTTTT. Its translation: CASTVSTAANTGELFF. The gene calls are TRBV2 and TRBJ2-2, with D perhaps TRBD1 (5 bases). Looked up from germline, CDR1 is SNHLY and CDR2 is FYNNEI. V shed 7 bases and J shed 0 bases, with 15 bases lying between them. The CDR3 is made up of 16 amino acids.

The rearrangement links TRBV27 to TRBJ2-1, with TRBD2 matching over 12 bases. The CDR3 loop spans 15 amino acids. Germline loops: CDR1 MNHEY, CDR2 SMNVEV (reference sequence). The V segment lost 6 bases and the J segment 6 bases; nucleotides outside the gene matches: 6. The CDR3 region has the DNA TGTGCCAGCAGCCGGACTAGCGGGGTTTCCAATGAGCAGTTCTTC. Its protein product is CASSRTSGVSNEQFF.

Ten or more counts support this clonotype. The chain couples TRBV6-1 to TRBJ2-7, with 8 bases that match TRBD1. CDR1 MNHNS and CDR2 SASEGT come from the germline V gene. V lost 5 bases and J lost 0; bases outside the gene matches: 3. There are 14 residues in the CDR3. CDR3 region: CASSTDRASYEQYF. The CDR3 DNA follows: TGTGCCAGCAGTACGGACAGGGCCTCCTACGAGCAGTACTTC.

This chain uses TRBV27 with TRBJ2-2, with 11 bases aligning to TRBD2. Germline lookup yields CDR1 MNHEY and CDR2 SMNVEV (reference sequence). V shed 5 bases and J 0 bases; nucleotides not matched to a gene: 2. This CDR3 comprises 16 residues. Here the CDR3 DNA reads TGTGCCAGCAGTACTAGCGGGAGAACGAACACCGGGGAGCTGTTTTTT. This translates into CASSTSGRTNTGELFF.

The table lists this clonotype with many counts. CDR3 in amino acids: CASSFLQGLGDYGYTF. The DNA of the CDR3 is TGTGCCAGCAGCTTTCTACAGGGTCTGGGAGACTATGGCTACACCTTC. J is TRBJ1-2 and V is TRBV12-3 or TRBV12-4; tentatively, D is TRBD1 (6 bases). The V end was cut by 6 bases, the J end by 3 bases, with 20 bases between. This CDR3 has 16 residues.

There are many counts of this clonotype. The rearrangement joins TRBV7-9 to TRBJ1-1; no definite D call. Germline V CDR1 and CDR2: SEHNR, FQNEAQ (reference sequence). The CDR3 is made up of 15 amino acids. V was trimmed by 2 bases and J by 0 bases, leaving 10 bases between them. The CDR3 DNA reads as TGTGCCAGCAGCTTAAATACAGACATGAACACTGAAGCTTTCTTT. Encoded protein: CASSLNTDMNTEAFF.

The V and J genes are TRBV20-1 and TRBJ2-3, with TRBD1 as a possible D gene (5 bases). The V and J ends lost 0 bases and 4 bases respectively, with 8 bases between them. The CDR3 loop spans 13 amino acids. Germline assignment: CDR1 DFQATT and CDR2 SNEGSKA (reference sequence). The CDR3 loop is CSARDQGSDTQYF. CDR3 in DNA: TGCAGTGCTAGAGATCAGGGTTCAGATACGCAGTATTTT.

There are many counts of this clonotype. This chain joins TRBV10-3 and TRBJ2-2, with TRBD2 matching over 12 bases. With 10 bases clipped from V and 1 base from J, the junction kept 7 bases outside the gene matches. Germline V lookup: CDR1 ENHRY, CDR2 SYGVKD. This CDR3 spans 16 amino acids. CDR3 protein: CANSPGLAGNTGELFF. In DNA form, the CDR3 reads TGTGCCAACAGCCCGGGACTAGCGGGGAACACCGGGGAGCTGTTTTTT.

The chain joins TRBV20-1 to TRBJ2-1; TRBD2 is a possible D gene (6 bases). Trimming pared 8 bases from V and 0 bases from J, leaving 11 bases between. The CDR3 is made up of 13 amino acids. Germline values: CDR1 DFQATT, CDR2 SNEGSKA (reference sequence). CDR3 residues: CSFAGISYNEQFF. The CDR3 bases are TGCAGTTTCGCGGGAATCTCCTACAATGAGCAGTTCTTC.

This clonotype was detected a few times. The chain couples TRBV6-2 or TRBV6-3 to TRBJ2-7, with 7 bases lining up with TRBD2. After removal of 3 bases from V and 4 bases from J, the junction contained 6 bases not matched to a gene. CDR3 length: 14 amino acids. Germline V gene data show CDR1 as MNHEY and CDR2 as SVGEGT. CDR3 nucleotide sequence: TGTGCCAGCAGTTATGGGGGAGGGCCGTACGAGCAGTACTTC. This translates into CASSYGGGPYEQYF.

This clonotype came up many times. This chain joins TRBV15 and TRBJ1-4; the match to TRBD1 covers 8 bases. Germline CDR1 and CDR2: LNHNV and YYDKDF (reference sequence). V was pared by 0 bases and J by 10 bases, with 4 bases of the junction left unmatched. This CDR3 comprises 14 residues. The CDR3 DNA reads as TGTGCCACCAGCAGAGATGACAGGGGAAGAAAACTGTTTTTT. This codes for CATSRDDRGRKLFF.

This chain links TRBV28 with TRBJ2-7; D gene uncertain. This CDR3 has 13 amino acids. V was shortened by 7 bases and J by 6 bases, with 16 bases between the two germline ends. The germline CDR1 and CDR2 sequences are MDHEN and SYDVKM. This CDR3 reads CASIPQSSGEQYF. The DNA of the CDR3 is TGTGCCAGCATCCCCCAGAGTTCGGGCGAGCAGTACTTC.